The present T cell receptor beta chain was sequenced within a study of cytomegalovirus exposure and HLA in healthy donors. Study-wide results and caveats: Both high specificity and high sensitivity reportedly marked the classifier's diagnosis of cytomegalovirus status. It was 150 to 200 TCR beta chains that were listed as cytomegalovirus-associated. As a later analysis revealed, most CMV-associated TCR beta chains appeared HLA-restricted.

Comment on this clone: Its specificity is not known.

PCR employed 60 Vbeta and 13 Jbeta primers. Only in-frame clones appear in the TCRdb table, and some are missing; sequencing was by immunoSEQ multiplex PCR. The table gives about 130,000 clones; the top ten clones make up 2.2% of it. Trimming pared 0 bases from V and 11 bases from J, leaving 17 bases between. Germline V gives CDR1 ENHRY, CDR2 SYGVKD. CDR3 size: 15 residues. The sequenced sample was PBMCs. The source is a man in his forties in good health and CMV-seronegative. This chain links TRBV10-3 with TRBJ1-5; the D is unclear. In DNA, the CDR3 is TGTGCCATCAGTGAGTCGAGTACCAGGTATGAGACCCAGCATTTT. As protein: CAISESSTRYETQHF.